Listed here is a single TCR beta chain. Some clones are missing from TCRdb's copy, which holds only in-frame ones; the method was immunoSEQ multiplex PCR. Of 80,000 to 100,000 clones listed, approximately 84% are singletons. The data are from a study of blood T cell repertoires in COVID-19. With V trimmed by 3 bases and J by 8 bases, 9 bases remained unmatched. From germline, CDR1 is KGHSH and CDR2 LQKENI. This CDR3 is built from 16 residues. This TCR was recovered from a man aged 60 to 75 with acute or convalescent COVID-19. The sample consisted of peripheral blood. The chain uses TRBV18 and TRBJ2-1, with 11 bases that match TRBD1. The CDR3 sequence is CASSPYARTGGDEQFF. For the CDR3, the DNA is TGTGCCAGCTCACCGTACGCAAGGACAGGGGGCGATGAGCAGTTCTTC.